Described below is a single T cell receptor beta chain sequence and its context. The data belong to a study of blood T cell repertoires in COVID-19. The wider study: Italy, Spain and the United States were the sources of the convalescent and acute COVID-19 samples. The cDNA or gDNA used as material had been derived from T cells, B-cell-depleted T cells, or PBMCs.

In the authors' methods: The assay estimated nucleated cells by amplifying reference gene primers. Sequenced by immunoSEQ multiplex PCR; TCRdb stores in-frame clones only, minus some. V and J calls and clone size are given by that table; D and trimming were obtained from the DNA. The table records 390,000 or so clones, roughly 90% of them present only once. This CDR3 comprises 13 residues. Germline-derived CDR1 and CDR2 are KGHSH and LQKENI. The V and J ends lost 4 bases and 3 bases respectively, with 8 bases between them. This rearrangement joins TRBV18 to TRBJ2-3; a possible D gene is TRBD1 (5 bases). This receptor was identified in a woman in her 30s with active or convalescent COVID-19. The sequenced sample consisted of peripheral blood. DNA for the CDR3: TGTGCCAGCTCACTTCGACAGACAGATACGCAGTATTTT. It encodes CASSLRQTDTQYF.